This entry concerns a single T cell receptor beta chain. The antigen this receptor binds is unknown. The record has no base qualities; no much larger clone is one base away. The data were obtained in a study of cytomegalovirus exposure and HLA in healthy donors (TCRdb year 2017). About the investigation overall: According to a later analysis, the 120 or so validation repertoires were produced on the same platform as the 666 repertoires of the first cohort. Along with the approximately 620-subject first cohort, a separate validation cohort of 120 different subjects was used. The study aimed to test whether cataloging public T cell receptors could reveal signatures of past pathogen exposure. The study combined high-throughput TCR immunosequencing, statistical association of individual TCRs with disease status, and machine learning to predict cytomegalovirus infection status. The research as a whole found: A later analysis lacked HLA typing for the validation cohort, so it scored co-occurrence in that cohort across all 110 or so repertoires. While some public TCRs were present in many individuals, most TCR sequences turned up only very rarely across donors. The authors suggested that the approach could potentially be extended to other disease states and immunological phenotypes. The classifier was reported to diagnose cytomegalovirus status with high specificity and sensitivity in both the original cohort and the validation cohort. Of the cluster scores, roughly 95% were above 0 in a later analysis, which found that TCRs clustered in the first cohort also tended to co-occur in the approximately 120 validation repertoires. A few of the identified cytomegalovirus-associated TCR beta chains were confirmed in vitro to be specific for cytomegalovirus antigens. In the study, 150 to 200 TCR beta chains were listed as associated with cytomegalovirus.

Unmatched junction bases come to 5, with V trimmed by 6 bases and J by 0 bases. From its cysteine to its phenylalanine, the CDR3 spans 16 amino acids. Only CDR3 DNA is held: 48 bases, read in frame from base 1. CDR1 and CDR2 (SNHLY, FYNNEI) derive from the germline V gene. Receptors were amplified or captured by the immunoSEQ multiplex PCR assay. The paper's data handling went like this. A statistical classification framework was built to diagnose cytomegalovirus status from the catalog of TCR beta chain sequences. Here the immuneACCESS table is served through TCRdb, limited to in-frame sequences with V and J called. Missing clones are a known gap in these copies; in checked studies unresolved V genes cover under half, and the rest lacks a known reason. V and J calls and clone size follow that table, whereas D and trimming were derived from the DNA. Counted in this sample were more than 95,000 clones; roughly 88% of them appeared once. The top ten constitute around 1.9% of the sample.

The donors belonged to the validation cohort of 90 to 150 subjects, which was separate from the roughly 670-subject first cohort. Sequencing input: PBMCs. This TCR was recovered from a man aged 18 to 30 in good health and CMV-seronegative. The receptor chain draws on TRBV2 and TRBJ2-6; TRBD1 matches 7 bases in the middle. The CDR3 region has the sequence CASRPGTASGANVLTF. DNA sequence: TGTGCCAGCAGGCCCGGGACAGCCTCTGGGGCCAACGTCCTGACTTTC.